Presented here are 3 T cell receptor beta chains from one specimen sequenced in a study of CD8+ T cells in alopecia areata. Extraction and reverse transcription of RNA yielded cDNA as the sequencing template. Clones were sequenced by immunoSEQ multiplex PCR, and TCRdb holds only the in-frame ones, with some missing. The table lists hundreds of thousands of clones, 50% to 70% of them singletons. The material was CD4+ T cells sorted from blood, obtained at week 0. Receptors were obtained from a human donor with alopecia areata.

This clone was detected a few times. The chain couples TRBV19 to TRBJ2-2; a possible D gene is TRBD1 (6 bases). The germline CDR1 and CDR2 sequences are LNHDA and SQIVND (reference sequence). CDR3 length: 14 residues. The ends were cut back, 4 bases at V and 3 bases at J, with 9 bases in the middle. CDR3 protein: CASSTGQYTGELFF. The CDR3 nucleotides are TGTGCCAGTAGTACGGGACAATACACCGGGGAGCTGTTTTTT.

CDR3 nucleotides: TGCGCCAGCACCAAGGGGGACAGATCCTACGAGCAGTACTTC. Protein sequence: CASTKGDRSYEQYF. The rearrangement links TRBV10-2 to TRBJ2-7; 7 nucleotides agree with TRBD1. The germline V gene has CDR1 WSHSY and CDR2 SAAADI. This CDR3 has 14 amino acids. The V gene end was trimmed by 7 bases and the J gene end by 1 base; junction bases not matched to a gene: 7.

This chain joins TRBV29-1 and TRBJ2-5, with 8 bases matching TRBD2. The CDR3 is 12 residues long. Germline assignment: CDR1 SQVTM and CDR2 ANQGSEA. J was trimmed by 5 bases and V by 6 bases; bases with no gene match: 5. CDR3 amino acids: CSVTGGPETQYF. The CDR3, as DNA: TGCAGCGTAACGGGAGGGCCGGAGACCCAGTACTTC.